The 31 T cell receptor beta chains listed next were all sequenced from one sample in a study of Tregs in tolerant kidney transplant recipients. Libraries were prepared by immunoSEQ multiplex PCR; TCRdb keeps only in-frame clonotypes and omits some of them. The table records 100,000 to 120,000 clones, about 90% of them present only once. The sequencing used CD4+ T cells from blood, collected before the transplant. The source of these receptors is a human donor who received a combined kidney and bone marrow transplant.

This clone was counted once. This sequence joins TRBV11-2 and TRBJ2-1; D remains unclear. The CDR3 spans 14 residues. Germline loops: CDR1 SGHAT, CDR2 FQNNGV. V lost 0 bases to trimming and J lost 2 bases, with 5 bases between them. The DNA of the CDR3 is TGTGCCAGCAGCTTAGAAGGAGCCTACAATGAGCAGTTCTTC. Protein: CASSLEGAYNEQFF.

This clone appeared a single time. The rearrangement links TRBV7-2 to TRBJ2-5, with 7 positions matching TRBD2. CDR3 length: 19 residues. CDR1 is SGHTA, CDR2 FQGNSA, per germline. Unmatched junction bases numbered 16, after V lost 1 base and J lost 2 bases. The CDR3 coding sequence is TGTGCCAGCAGCTTAGGATTCGCTAGCGGCAGTGGAGCGCAAGAGACCCAGTACTTC. It yields the protein CASSLGFASGSGAQETQYF.

The gene calls are TRBV7-7 and TRBJ2-7; the D gene is possibly TRBD1 (5 bases). The CDR3 loop spans 13 amino acids. Between the trimmed V and J ends, which lost 4 bases and 0 bases, there was a span of 7 bases. Germline-derived CDR1 and CDR2 are SSHAT and FNYEAQ (reference sequence). The CDR3 DNA sequence: TGTGCCAGCAGCTCCAGGGACTCCTACGAGCAGTACTTC. It translates to CASSSRDSYEQYF.

The chain has TRBV7-8 and TRBJ2-5, with no clear D. The CDR3 runs 13 residues. V dropped 3 bases and J dropped 2 bases, with 7 bases sitting between them. Germline values: CDR1 SGHVS, CDR2 FQNEAQ. The CDR3 loop reads CASSLGQQETQYF. Written as DNA, the CDR3 is TGTGCCAGCAGCTTGGGCCAACAAGAGACCCAGTACTTC. The whole variable domain, remainder taken from reference TRBV7-8 and TRBJ2-5, is GAGVSQSPRYKVAKRGQDVALRCDPISGHVSLFWYQQALGQGPEFLTYFQNEAQLDKSGLPSDRFFAERPEGSVSTLKIQRTQQEDSAVYLCASSLGQQETQYFGPGTRLLVL.

V is TRBV19 and J is TRBJ2-7; 8 nucleotides agree with TRBD2. This CDR3 comprises 16 residues. The V and J ends lost 2 bases and 3 bases, in that order; junction bases with no gene match: 9. Germline V CDR1 and CDR2: LNHDA, SQIVND (reference sequence). CDR3 DNA: TGTGCCAGTAGTATAAGAGGAGCTAGCGGGTTCTACGAGCAGTACTTC. The encoded protein is CASSIRGASGFYEQYF.

This chain joins TRBV5-1 and TRBJ1-1; tentative D call: TRBD1 (5 bases). The germline V gene has CDR1 SGHRS and CDR2 YFSETQ. This CDR3 has 12 amino acids. With 4 bases removed from V and 3 bases from J, the gap between germline ends came to 7 bases. CDR3 bases: TGCGCCAGCAGCCGGGGGGACACTGAAGCTTTCTTT. Translated, it gives CASSRGDTEAFF.

V gene TRBV30 combines with J gene TRBJ2-1; D unclear. The germline CDR1 and CDR2 sequences are GTSNPN and SVGIG (reference sequence). The V and J ends lost 5 bases and 0 bases respectively, with 8 bases between them. The CDR3 is made up of 13 amino acids. For the CDR3, the DNA is TGTGCCTGGGAGGAGAGCTCCTACAATGAGCAGTTCTTC. Translation: CAWEESSYNEQFF.

With regard to this clone: A read error may produce the germline difference seen at one junction end. The chain is built from TRBV30 and TRBJ2-7, with 8 bases that match TRBD2. The CDR3 has 11 amino acids. Germline CDR1 is GTSNPN and CDR2 is SVGIG (reference sequence). The CDR3 protein is CAWSVRGLGNF. CDR3 DNA sequence: TGTGCCTGGAGTGTGAGGGGACTAGGGAACTTC.

The chain recombines TRBV18 with TRBJ2-5; 7 nucleotides line up with TRBD1. CDR1 and CDR2 (germline): KGHSH, LQKENI. Trimming removed 6 bases from V and 4 bases from J; junction bases left unmatched: 5. The CDR3 is made up of 13 amino acids. CDR3 in DNA: TGTGCCAGCTCGCTGAGACAGGGAGAGACCCAGTACTTC. This translates into CASSLRQGETQYF.

The V gene is TRBV7-9, the J gene TRBJ2-3, with 13 bases matching TRBD2. There are 17 residues in the CDR3. The V segment lost 11 bases and the J segment 2 bases; nucleotides outside the gene matches: 13. Looked up from germline, CDR1 is SEHNR and CDR2 is FQNEAQ (reference sequence). The DNA of the CDR3 is TGTGCCGGGGCTTCCGGGACTAGCGGGGCCCTCACAGATACGCAGTATTTT. Amino acid sequence: CAGASGTSGALTDTQYF.

The chain combines TRBV6-5 with TRBJ1-2; possibly TRBD1 for D (6 bases). The CDR3 is 15 residues long. Trimming removed 1 base from V and 2 bases from J, with 11 bases in between. Germline V gives CDR1 MNHEY, CDR2 SVGAGI. CDR3: CASSYLRTANYGYTF. Written as DNA, the CDR3 is TGTGCCAGCAGTTACTTGAGGACAGCCAACTATGGCTACACCTTC.

V and J are TRBV4-1 and TRBJ2-1, with D perhaps TRBD1 (5 bases). Germline-derived CDR1 and CDR2 are MGHRA and YSYEKL. This CDR3 has 19 residues. V was cut by 0 bases and J by 3 bases, with 21 bases left in between. CDR3 residues: CASSQDLQGSASIYNEQFF. DNA for the CDR3: TGCGCCAGCAGCCAAGATCTCCAGGGTAGTGCGAGTATCTACAATGAGCAGTTCTTC.

Comments on this clone: One junction end disagrees with the germline gene, perhaps due to a read error. The chain carries TRBV5-4 and TRBJ1-1; a weak D match, TRBD1 (5 bases). Germline assignment: CDR1 SGHNT and CDR2 YYREEE (reference sequence). CDR3 length equals 14 residues. The CDR3 DNA is TGTGCCAGCAGCTTGGCGGCAGGGAACGCTGAAGCTTTCTTT. This encodes CASSLAAGNAEAFF.

The J gene is TRBJ1-2, the V gene TRBV7-9; D unresolved. The germline CDR1 and CDR2 sequences are SEHNR and FQNEAQ (reference sequence). This CDR3 spans 15 amino acids. V was trimmed by 2 bases and J by 0 bases, leaving 10 bases between them. As DNA, the CDR3 is TGTGCCAGCAGCTTAAAGTACACCCCTAACTATGGCTACACCTTC. Protein sequence: CASSLKYTPNYGYTF.

The chain joins TRBV30 to TRBJ2-3, with a tentative D call TRBD1 (5 bases). The CDR3 covers 13 residues. CDR1 is GTSNPN, CDR2 SVGIG, per germline (reference sequence). V gave up 2 bases and J gave up 1 base, with 7 bases separating them. The CDR3 nucleotides are TGTGCCTGGAGTCAGGGCGGCACAGATACGCAGTATTTT. Translating it yields CAWSQGGTDTQYF.

The chain combines TRBV13 with TRBJ1-1; no definite D call. Germline CDR1 is PRHDT and CDR2 is FYEKMQ (reference sequence). CDR3 length equals 14 residues. V was shortened by 5 bases and J by 4 bases, with 14 bases between the two germline ends. This CDR3 is CASSLRGSLTEAFF. For the CDR3, the DNA is TGTGCCAGCAGCCTCCGGGGAAGCCTCACTGAAGCTTTCTTT.

This chain links TRBV7-9 with TRBJ1-3; D remains ambiguous. The V and J ends lost 5 bases and 4 bases respectively, with 9 bases between them. The CDR3 loop spans 13 amino acids. Germline assignment: CDR1 SEHNR and CDR2 FQNEAQ (reference sequence). In DNA, the CDR3 is TGTGCCAGCAGCCCAAGAGGGGGAAACACCATATATTTT. Translating gives CASSPRGGNTIYF. The whole variable domain, remainder taken from reference TRBV7-9 and TRBJ1-3, is DTGVSQNPRHKITKRGQNVTFRCDPISEHNRLYWYRQTLGQGPEFLTYFQNEAQLEKSRLLSDRFSAERPKGSFSTLEIQRTEQGDSAMYLCASSPRGGNTIYFGEGSWLTVV.

The chain combines TRBV27 with TRBJ1-4; maybe TRBD1 (5 bases). This CDR3 spans 14 amino acids. Trimming shortened V by 5 bases and J by 6 bases, and 13 bases separated the two germline ends. Germline V gene sequence: CDR1 MNHEY, CDR2 SMNVEV (reference sequence). CDR3 loop: CASSPDSYHEKLFF. CDR3 sequence (DNA): TGTGCCAGCAGTCCTGACAGTTACCATGAAAAACTGTTTTTT.

The J gene is TRBJ2-7, the V gene TRBV11-2; the match to TRBD1 covers 11 bases. The trim removed 3 bases at V and 4 bases at J, leaving 8 bases unmatched. Germline lookup yields CDR1 SGHAT and CDR2 FQNNGV. The CDR3 totals 16 residues. Written as DNA, the CDR3 is TGTGCCAGCAGCTTGATCCAGGGACAGGGGGAGTACGAGCAGTACTTC. This gives the protein CASSLIQGQGEYEQYF.

This chain links TRBV6-5 with TRBJ1-3; no firm D call. The CDR3 runs 15 residues. Germline V lookup: CDR1 MNHEY, CDR2 SVGAGI. Trimming left V 4 bases short and J 0 bases short, with 10 bases between. The CDR3 is CASSFKVGSGNTIYF. DNA for the CDR3: TGTGCCAGCAGTTTTAAAGTCGGCTCTGGAAACACCATATATTTT.

The chain is built from TRBV6-5 and TRBJ2-7, with D possibly matching TRBD1 (8 bases). V was trimmed by 7 bases and J by 3 bases, leaving 16 bases between them. The germline CDR1 and CDR2 sequences are MNHEY and SVGAGI. This CDR3 region has 14 residues. The CDR3 is CASTLQGGDYEQYF. As DNA, the CDR3 is TGTGCCAGCACCCTACAGGGGGGGGACTACGAGCAGTACTTC.

Here the CDR3 DNA reads TGCGCCAGCAGCGCCGACTTTCGAGGATCTGGCGGCTACACCTTC. Translated: CASSADFRGSGGYTF. The chain employs TRBV5-1 and TRBJ1-2, with no clear D. V dropped 4 bases and J dropped 8 bases, with 21 bases sitting between them. This CDR3 is built from 15 residues. The germline V gene has CDR1 SGHRS and CDR2 YFSETQ.

V gene TRBV7-9 combines with J gene TRBJ2-7; 7 bases line up with TRBD1. Germline loops: CDR1 SEHNR, CDR2 FQNEAQ (reference sequence). The CDR3 has 15 residues. After removal of 6 bases from V and 5 bases from J, the junction contained 13 bases not matched to a gene. CDR3 in DNA: TGTGCCAGCAGGGCCGGGACAGAAGCCTTCCACGAGCAGTACTTC. The encoded protein is CASRAGTEAFHEQYF.

The chain carries TRBV5-1 and TRBJ1-3; D possibly corresponds to TRBD1 (5 bases). The CDR3 covers 15 residues. Trimming removed 2 bases from V and 0 bases from J, with 9 bases in between. CDR1 is SGHRS, CDR2 YFSETQ, per germline. DNA for the CDR3: TGCGCCAGCAGCTTTATAGGGGTCTCTGGAAACACCATATATTTT. Amino acids: CASSFIGVSGNTIYF.

The chain couples TRBV5-1 to TRBJ1-1, with a tentative D call TRBD1 (6 bases). The V gene lost 2 bases and the J gene lost 3 bases, with 8 bases spanning the gap. Germline CDR1 is SGHRS and CDR2 is YFSETQ. The CDR3 length is 13 residues. CDR3 region: CASSFAGDTEAFF. The CDR3 nucleotides are TGCGCCAGCAGCTTTGCAGGGGACACTGAAGCTTTCTTT.

This chain connects TRBV28 to TRBJ2-7; D call uncertain. CDR1 is MDHEN, CDR2 SYDVKM, per germline. Trimming took off 4 bases at V and 7 bases at J, with 14 bases between the two ends. CDR3 length equals 13 residues. The chain's CDR3 is CASSSPSTEEQYF. Written as DNA, the CDR3 is TGTGCCAGCAGTTCCCCCTCTACCGAGGAGCAGTACTTC.

V and J are TRBV5-6 and TRBJ1-4, with D perhaps matching TRBD1 (5 bases). The CDR3 has 17 amino acids. Germline-derived CDR1 and CDR2 are SGHDT and YYEEEE. V was clipped by 1 base and J by 3 bases, with 16 bases between them. DNA for the CDR3: TGTGCCAGCAGCTTGTTTGGCAGGGTGGGCGCTAATGAAAAACTGTTTTTT. Amino acids: CASSLFGRVGANEKLFF. Full variable domain (rest looked up from reference TRBV5-6 and TRBJ1-4): DAGVTQSPTHLIKTRGQQVTLRCSPKSGHDTVSWYQQALGQGPQFIFQYYEEEERQRGNFPDRFSGHQFPNYSSELNVNALLLGDSALYLCASSLFGRVGANEKLFFGSGTQLSVL.

The rearrangement uses TRBV7-7 and TRBJ2-5; D uncertain. The V end lost 4 bases, the J end lost 4 bases, and 10 bases lay between the germline ends. Germline CDR1 SSHAT, CDR2 FNYEAQ (reference sequence). CDR3 size: 13 residues. CDR3 in amino acids: CASSSSEVETQYF. DNA for the CDR3: TGTGCCAGCAGCTCGTCAGAGGTAGAGACCCAGTACTTC.

This chain links TRBV5-1 with TRBJ2-7; no clear D gene. V lost 1 base, J lost 2 bases, and 13 bases lay in between. This CDR3 is 15 amino acids long. Germline CDR1 is SGHRS and CDR2 is YFSETQ. The CDR3 protein is CASSLFTNLTYEQYF. In nucleotides, the CDR3 is TGCGCCAGCAGCTTGTTTACAAATCTGACCTACGAGCAGTACTTC.

V usage is TRBV5-1 and J usage is TRBJ2-7; 7 bases agree with TRBD1. The junction had 8 bases not matched to a gene; V was cut back by 5 bases and J by 0 bases. The CDR3 has 15 residues. CDR1 and CDR2 from the germline V gene are SGHRS and YFSETQ. For the CDR3, the DNA is TGCGCCAGCAGTTATGAGGGGGCGAGCTCCTACGAGCAGTACTTC. Translation: CASSYEGASSYEQYF.

This clone was counted once. The genes are TRBV29-1 and TRBJ1-3; 8 positions match TRBD1. This CDR3 has 15 residues. With 6 bases clipped from V and 0 bases from J, the junction kept 7 bases outside the gene matches. Germline V lookup: CDR1 SQVTM, CDR2 ANQGSEA. CDR3 in amino acids: CSVLGGQASGNTIYF. For the CDR3, the DNA is TGCAGCGTCCTCGGGGGACAGGCCTCTGGAAACACCATATATTTT.